This passage covers 2 T cell receptor beta chains from one sample sequenced in a study of CD8+CD57+ T cells in acquired aplastic anemia (dated by TCRdb to the late 2010s). Expansion of CD8+CD57+ cells had been shown by flow cytometry in the patients chosen for sequencing. Instrument on record: Illumina HiSeq 2000. Genomic DNA was used as template for profiling of TCR beta VDJ combinations and CDR3 sequences. TCRdb itself trimmed the public reads at Q25 with fastp, ran MiXCR and retained productive beta chains. CDR3 protein sequences are deduplicated, and each keeps its most common genes and DNA. In all, the sample holds about 170,000 distinct CDR3 sequences, and less than 60% of those were seen once. Together, the top ten hold more than 1% of the sample. Sequencing was performed on sorted CD4+, CD8+, or CD8+CD57+ T cells (not recorded which) from PBMCs. The receptors here all came from a human donor with aplastic anemia.

This clonotype was found many times. The chain employs TRBV12-3 or TRBV12-4 and TRBJ1-5; D not certain. The CDR3 loop spans 16 amino acids. V was clipped by 8 bases and J by 1 base, with 18 bases between them. The DNA of the CDR3 is TGTGCCAGCGACGAGTGGGGAACAGCGAGCAATCAGCCCCAGCATTTT. Its translation: CASDEWGTASNQPQHF.

The chain carries TRBV15 and TRBJ1-6, with D unresolved. CDR1 is LNHNV and CDR2 is YYDKDF in the germline V gene (reference sequence). This CDR3 region has 14 residues. The V end lost 7 bases, the J end lost 0 bases, and 7 bases lay between the germline ends. CDR3 nucleotides: TGTGCCACCAAGAGAGTCTCCTATAATTCACCCCTCCACTTT. Encoded protein: CATKRVSYNSPLHF.